Below, one T cell receptor (beta chain) is given with its context. The data derive from a study of blood T cell repertoires in COVID-19. Only in-frame clones appear in the TCRdb table, and some are missing; sequencing was by immunoSEQ multiplex PCR. Seen here are 150,000 or so clones, about 86% observed once, and the top ten hold 8% to 10%. This CDR3 region has 15 residues. Trimming took 1 base from V and 3 from J, leaving 10 bases between them. The V gene's germline CDR1 is LGHDT and CDR2 YNNKEL (reference sequence). The chain is built from TRBV3-1 (or the pseudogene TRBV3-2) and TRBJ1-5, with a tentative D call TRBD1 (5 bases). What was sequenced was peripheral blood. The clonotype originates from a man in his 60s with acute or convalescent COVID-19. CDR3 bases: TGTGCCAGCAGCCAAGCAGGACACCCCAATCAGCCCCAGCATTTT. Protein sequence: CASSQAGHPNQPQHF.